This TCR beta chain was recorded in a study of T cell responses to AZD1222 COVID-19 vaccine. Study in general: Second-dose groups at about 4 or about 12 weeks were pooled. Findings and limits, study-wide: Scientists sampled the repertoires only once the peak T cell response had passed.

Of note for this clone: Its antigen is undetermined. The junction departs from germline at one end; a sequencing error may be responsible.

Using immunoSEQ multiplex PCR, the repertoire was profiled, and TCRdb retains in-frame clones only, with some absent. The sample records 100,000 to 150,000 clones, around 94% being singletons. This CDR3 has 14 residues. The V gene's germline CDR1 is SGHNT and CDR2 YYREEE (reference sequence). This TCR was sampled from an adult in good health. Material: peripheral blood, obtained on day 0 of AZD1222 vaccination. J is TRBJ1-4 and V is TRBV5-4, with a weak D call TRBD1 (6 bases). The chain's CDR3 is CASSEGQSQEAANF. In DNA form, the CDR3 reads TGTGCCAGCAGCGAAGGACAGTCCCAGGAGGCCGCGAATTTT.